The 19 T cell receptor beta chains given below trace back to one sample, sequenced in a study of response to subunit inactivated influenza vaccine. One entry per CDR3 protein results from TCRdb running MiXCR on the RT-PCR reads. The table shows 650,000 to 850,000 distinct CDR3 sequences, with approximately 15% occurring only once. Specimen: PBMCs from blood, collected 14 to 15 days before vaccination. The receptors were gathered from a man aged 50 to 59 who received an inactivated influenza vaccine.

This clonotype was seen only a few times. The rearrangement joins TRBV11-2 to TRBJ2-5; tentatively, D is TRBD2 (6 bases). The germline CDR1 and CDR2 sequences are SGHAT and FQNNGV. This CDR3 contains 18 residues. V was cut by 2 bases and J by 0 bases, with 19 bases left in between. The CDR3 is CASSLSFSGGWYQETQYF. The CDR3 region has the DNA TGTGCCAGCAGCTTATCTTTCTCCGGAGGGTGGTACCAAGAGACCCAGTACTTC.

The chain combines TRBV7-6 with TRBJ2-1; 9 nucleotides match TRBD2. There are 17 residues in the CDR3. Germline assignment: CDR1 SGHVS and CDR2 FNYEAQ. V shed 3 bases and J 9 bases; nucleotides not matched to a gene: 15. In DNA form, the CDR3 reads TGTGCCAGCAGCTTTTCAAATAGCGGGAGCCGAGGTGCTGAGCAGTTCTTC. Protein sequence: CASSFSNSGSRGAEQFF.

V and J are TRBV9 and TRBJ2-1; 9 positions agree with TRBD2. This CDR3 comprises 17 residues. Trimming took 2 bases from V and 8 from J; bases not matched to a gene: 14. CDR1 is SGDLS, CDR2 YYNGEE, per germline. CDR3: CASSVMGSSGGRDEQFF. CDR3 nucleotides: TGTGCCAGCAGCGTGATGGGTAGTAGCGGGGGCCGCGATGAGCAGTTCTTC.

This clonotype was counted only a few times. J is TRBJ1-3 and V is TRBV6-5, with unresolved D. The CDR3 consists of 12 residues. CDR1 and CDR2 from the germline V gene are MNHEY and SVGAGI. Between the trimmed V and J ends, which lost 4 bases and 4 bases, there was a span of 5 bases. CDR3 DNA: TGTGCCAGCAGTTTAAACGGAAACACCATATATTTT. It is translated as CASSLNGNTIYF.

J is TRBJ2-7 and V is TRBV7-8; possible D gene TRBD2, 5 bases. Trimming cost V 0 bases and J 7 bases, with 13 bases left between them. Germline V gene lookup returns CDR1 SGHVS and CDR2 FQNEAQ. The CDR3 runs 14 residues. CDR3 amino acids: CASSLAAAVQEQYF. CDR3 nucleotide sequence: TGTGCCAGCAGCTTAGCGGCAGCGGTCCAGGAGCAGTACTTC.

In its sample, this clonotype was seen many times. The chain carries TRBV6-2 or TRBV6-3 and TRBJ1-4, with D unresolved. CDR1 and CDR2 from the germline V gene are MNHEY and SVGEGT. The CDR3 loop spans 13 amino acids. Between the trimmed V and J ends, which lost 1 base and 7 bases, there was a span of 7 bases. CDR3 nucleotides: TGTGCCAGCAGTTACTGGAACGGTGAAAAACTGTTTTTT. Protein sequence: CASSYWNGEKLFF.

The chain carries TRBV6-5 and TRBJ1-6; D might be TRBD1 (6 bases). The CDR3 is made up of 14 amino acids. V dropped 4 bases and J dropped 5 bases, with 9 bases sitting between them. Per germline, CDR1 MNHEY and CDR2 SVGAGI. CDR3 loop: CASSSTGNNSPLHF. In DNA form, the CDR3 reads TGTGCCAGCAGTTCAACAGGGAATAATTCACCCCTCCACTTT.

The chain joins TRBV18 to TRBJ1-4; D is perhaps TRBD1 (6 bases). The germline V gene encodes CDR1 KGHSH and CDR2 LQKENI. With 1 base removed from V and 2 bases from J, the gap between germline ends came to 14 bases. The CDR3 is 17 amino acids. CDR3 sequence reads: CASSPRQAQLTNEKLFF. CDR3 DNA sequence: TGTGCCAGCTCACCACGACAGGCCCAGCTCACTAATGAAAAACTGTTTTTT.

This clonotype has only a few counts. The chain is built from TRBV20-1 and TRBJ2-1, with D tentatively TRBD2 (5 bases). The CDR3 runs to 15 residues. The germline V and J ends were trimmed by 3 bases and 0 bases, with 12 bases remaining between them. Per germline, CDR1 DFQATT and CDR2 SNEGSKA (reference sequence). CDR3 nucleotides: TGCAGTGCTAGGCCACCCGGACTCTCCTACAATGAGCAGTTCTTC. Its protein is CSARPPGLSYNEQFF.

The rearrangement links TRBV7-9 to TRBJ1-1, with D possibly being TRBD1 (6 bases). The V end was cut by 2 bases, the J end by 4 bases, with 11 bases between. The CDR3 totals 14 residues. CDR1 and CDR2 from the germline V gene are SEHNR and FQNEAQ (reference sequence). CDR3: CASSLSAGATEAFF. The CDR3 nucleotides are TGTGCCAGCAGCTTAAGCGCAGGGGCCACTGAAGCTTTCTTT. Supplemented by reference TRBV7-9 and TRBJ1-1, the full variable domain reads DTGVSQNPRHKITKRGQNVTFRCDPISEHNRLYWYRQTLGQGPEFLTYFQNEAQLEKSRLLSDRFSAERPKGSFSTLEIQRTEQGDSAMYLCASSLSAGATEAFFGQGTRLTVV.

This chain links TRBV7-2 with TRBJ2-5; 8 bases agree with TRBD2. Losses at the gene ends were 1 base for V and 6 bases for J; bases not matched to a gene: 7. Germline V CDR1 and CDR2: SGHTA, FQGNSA. CDR3 length: 15 amino acids. This CDR3 is CASSLDGTSLQTQYF. The CDR3 DNA reads TGTGCCAGCAGCTTAGATGGGACTAGTCTACAGACCCAGTACTTC.

This clonotype was seen more than once but under ten times. The chain links TRBV6-2 or TRBV6-3 to TRBJ1-5; D gene uncertain. Trimming cost V 3 bases and J 7 bases, with 10 bases left between them. Germline V gene lookup returns CDR1 MNHEY and CDR2 SVGEGT. CDR3 length: 13 residues. In DNA form, the CDR3 reads TGTGCCAGCAGTTATACAGTTGGCCAGCCCCAGCATTTT. It codes for CASSYTVGQPQHF.

This clonotype was observed many times. This chain links TRBV12-3 or TRBV12-4 with TRBJ2-3, with 9 bases identical to TRBD1. Trimming removed 2 bases from V and 5 bases from J; junction bases left unmatched: 8. The CDR3 contains 16 residues. This chain's CDR3 is CASSLYGDREGDTQYF. Written as DNA, the CDR3 is TGTGCCAGCAGTTTATATGGGGACAGGGAAGGAGATACGCAGTATTTT.

This clonotype was detected a few times. The CDR3 reads CASSQGFGANVLTF. In nucleotides, the CDR3 is TGTGCCAGCAGCCAGGGGTTTGGGGCCAACGTCCTGACTTTC. This sequence joins TRBV6-1 and TRBJ2-6; weak D call: TRBD1 (6 bases). Germline V gene lookup returns CDR1 MNHNS and CDR2 SASEGT. Trimming removed 6 bases at V and 3 bases at J, with 9 bases between. The CDR3 spans 14 residues.

This clonotype appeared once. The V gene is TRBV6-2 or TRBV6-3, the J gene TRBJ1-5; unclear D gene. This CDR3 has 15 residues. V was pared by 0 bases and J by 4 bases, with 10 bases between. In germline, CDR1 is MNHEY, CDR2 SVGEGT. The CDR3 DNA reads TGTGCCAGCAGTTACTCTACCAGGCCTAATCAGCCCCAGCATTTT. Its translation is CASSYSTRPNQPQHF.

This clonotype was counted only a few times. The chain joins TRBV5-1 to TRBJ2-1; 7 positions agree with TRBD1. Trimming removed 7 bases from V and 3 bases from J; junction bases left unmatched: 10. The CDR3 is 15 residues long. The germline V gene has CDR1 SGHRS and CDR2 YFSETQ. The CDR3 spells CASSVWGQSYNEQFF. The CDR3 nucleotides read TGCGCCAGCTCCGTCTGGGGACAGAGCTACAATGAGCAGTTCTTC. Supplemented by reference TRBV5-1 and TRBJ2-1, the full variable domain reads KAGVTQTPRYLIKTRGQQVTLSCSPISGHRSVSWYQQTPGQGLQFLFEYFSETQRNKGNFPGRFSGRQFSNSRSEMNVSTLELGDSALYLCASSVWGQSYNEQFFGPGTRLTVL.

This clonotype was observed many times. The genes are TRBV4-3 and TRBJ2-1; TRBD2 matches 7 bases. Per germline, CDR1 LGHNA and CDR2 YSLEER. Trimming at V came to 4 bases and at J to 4 bases, leaving 7 bases not matched to a gene. The CDR3 spans 15 residues. The DNA for the CDR3 is TGCGCCAGCAGCCGGGAGCGGGGACTTTACAATGAGCAGTTCTTC. It encodes CASSRERGLYNEQFF.

This chain connects TRBV10-3 to TRBJ2-7; TRBD2 matches at 8 bases. Germline V CDR1 and CDR2: ENHRY, SYGVKD. V shed 10 bases, J shed 6 bases, and the junction held 14 bases outside the gene matches. The CDR3 runs to 14 residues. The CDR3 spells CATRLTGGPVEQYF. Written as DNA, the CDR3 is TGTGCCACCCGCTTAACGGGGGGGCCGGTCGAGCAGTACTTC.

The chain uses TRBV7-6 and TRBJ2-2; no definite D call. Germline assignment: CDR1 SGHVS and CDR2 FNYEAQ. Trimming took 6 bases from V and 0 from J, leaving 11 bases between them. The CDR3 is made up of 15 amino acids. This chain's CDR3 is CASRPKFANTGELFF. CDR3 DNA: TGTGCCAGCAGGCCAAAGTTCGCGAACACCGGGGAGCTGTTTTTT.